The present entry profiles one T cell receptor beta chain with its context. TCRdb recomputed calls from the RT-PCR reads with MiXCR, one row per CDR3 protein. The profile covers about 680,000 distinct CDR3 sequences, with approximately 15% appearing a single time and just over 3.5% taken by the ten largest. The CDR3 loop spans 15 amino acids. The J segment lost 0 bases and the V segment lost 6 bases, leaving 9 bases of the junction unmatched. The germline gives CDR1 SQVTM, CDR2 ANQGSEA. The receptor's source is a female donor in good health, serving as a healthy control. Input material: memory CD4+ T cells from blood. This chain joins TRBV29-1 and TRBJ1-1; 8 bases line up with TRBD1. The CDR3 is CSVKQGEGVNTEAFF. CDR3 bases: TGCAGCGTGAAACAGGGGGAAGGGGTGAACACTGAAGCTTTCTTT.